Sequencing of this T cell receptor (beta chain) was carried out in a study of identical twins. Findings and limits, study-wide: Memory repertoires showed no such pattern, whereas abundant cord blood beta clonotypes carried fewer insertions.

TCRdb reanalysed the 5' RACE reads using MiXCR and keeps one entry per CDR3 protein. The table has about 460,000 distinct CDR3 sequences, approximately 15% seen once. On this clonotype itself: Its antigen remains unidentified.

The CDR3 runs to 16 residues. Germline CDR1 and CDR2: MDHEN and SYDVKM. Germline trimming cut 2 bases from V and 0 bases from J; bases unmatched to any gene: 4. These data also formed part of another study, on yellow fever vaccine responses in identical twins.

The receptor comes from a woman younger than 35 in good health. The J gene is TRBJ2-1, the V gene TRBV28; TRBD2 aligns across 7 bases. Sequenced input: CD4+ T cells sorted from blood. In DNA form, the CDR3 reads TGTGCCAGCAGTTTAAATAGCGGGCTCTCCTACAATGAGCAGTTCTTC. Residues: CASSLNSGLSYNEQFF.